This record concerns one TCR beta chain sequence. The clone's antigen remains unknown. No much larger clonotype is one base removed from it; base qualities were not supplied. The donors were healthy, HIV-negative adults who had no recently reported acute infections or vaccinations. Every donor was a Caucasian adult living in Nashville, Tennessee, USA. For unsorted samples, roughly 90 million PBMCs were counted, and genomic DNA was extracted using the QIAamp DNA Blood Mini kit. Blood was collected by leukapheresis, and PBMCs were isolated by Ficoll-Histopaque density gradient centrifugation and then cryopreserved in liquid nitrogen vapor phase. Using the deep immunoSEQ assay, multiplex PCR amplified TCR CDR3 regions from genomic DNA. Extracted genomic DNA from each cell subset was spread evenly across all wells of several immunoSEQ 96-well plates, with each plate serving as a replicate. For unsorted PBMC, roughly 330 ng genomic DNA, equal to roughly 32,000 T cell genomes, was loaded into each replicate PCR. Ten immunoSEQ deep assay plates were used to sequence unsorted PBMC genomic DNA. Purified libraries were measured with a Qubit 3.0 fluorometer, size-checked on a Bioanalyzer 2100, and measured again with the KAPA Library Quantification kit. Every immunoSEQ 96-well plate was sequenced on a dedicated single-read 150-cycle Illumina NextSeq 550 flow cell. The study's processing was this. The immunoSEQ output contained only junctional sequences without quality scores, so filtering could not match that applied to full-length reads. To assign V/J genes and CDR3, sequences were annotated against IMGT germline references using PyIR, a Python wrapper for IgBLAST v1.9. Reads were filtered out if the reads had weak V/J assignments (E-value above 1e-6), no CDR3, stop codons, out-of-frame junctions, or ambiguous translated residues. A V3J clonotype was defined by an identical inferred V gene, J gene, and CDR3 amino acid sequence. Percentage overlap between repertoires was computed as shared unique clonotypes divided by the size of the smaller repertoire. RTK rarefaction, the Chao1 estimator, and Recon v2.1 estimates of unobserved clonotypes were used to assess repertoire richness. This is the immuneACCESS table as TCRdb keeps it, with only in-frame sequences that have V and J called. A part of the clones is gone; compared with another copy, unresolved V genes explain less than half, and the rest is unexplained. V, J and clone size were drawn from that table, and D and trimming were deduced from the DNA. This sample has 400,000 to 600,000 clones in its table, and roughly 77% of those were observed once. The ten most abundant clones make up over 10% of the sample.

The entry originates in a study of shared clonotypes between healthy human individuals (dated by TCRdb to between 2020 and 2021). In the study overall: Three men and two women, aged 18 to 49 years, made up the cohort. To estimate repertoire size and how much clonotype sharing occurs between individuals, the study deeply sequenced the blood TCR repertoires of about 5 healthy adults. Leukapheresis yielded between about 0.9 and 9.5 billion PBMCs per donor. To increase sequencing depth and limit assay-specific biases, different laboratories used diverse techniques to prepare libraries and sequence TCR repertoires. The paper's findings and limits, for the study overall: Pairwise subsampling led to the expectation that sequencing depth would affect the degree of clonotype sharing among donors. Because the study included a small number of donors, the genetic and exposure-history diversity represented was limited. Only blood was sampled, and tissue TCR repertoires likely differ from those in blood.

The sample consisted of PBMCs. This TCR was recovered from a woman in her thirties or forties in good health. Some clones in this sample may be carry-over from other donors' samples.

The sequenced DNA is TGTGCCAGCAGTGAAGCGCCACAGGGAAAAAGCTCCTACGAGCAGTACTTC. The translation is CASSEAPQGKSSYEQYF. The receptor chain draws on TRBV2 and TRBJ2-7; the best D guess is TRBD1, with 6 bases matching. The CDR3 measures 17 amino acids from cysteine to phenylalanine. Of all the DNA, just the CDR3 is kept, 51 bases in frame from base 1. The junction shows trimming of 0 bases on V and 0 bases on J, plus 15 bases between the germline ends. As encoded in the germline V gene, CDR1 is SNHLY while CDR2 is FYNNEI.